This TCR beta chain derives from a study of PD-1 blockade in classical Hodgkin lymphoma. Every patient relapsed after autologous stem cell transplantation, and brentuximab vedotin exposure varied. General study results and limits: Exclusion was the outcome for patients who began nivolumab under 1 year after ASCT. The study found that TCR diversity rose significantly by C4D1 in CD4+ but not CD8+ cells. Patients with a complete response exhibited baseline diversity comparable to newly diagnosed patients. Reported baseline diversity: healthy donors highest, relapsed/refractory patients lowest.

The ends lost 3 bases at V and 9 bases at J; junction bases unmatched: 7. The length of the CDR3 is 14 residues. Germline V lookup: CDR1 SGHNT, CDR2 YENEEA. The assay was immunoSEQ multiplex PCR, and TCRdb's table has in-frame clones only and misses some. The table shows about 54,000 clones, with approximately 90% occurring only once. As concerns this clone: Its specificity is not known.

Sequencing used peripheral blood mononuclear cells (PBMCs), obtained before the second cycle of nivolumab. This sequence was found in a human donor with classical Hodgkin lymphoma. The rearrangement joins TRBV11-3 to TRBJ2-1; 8 positions agree with TRBD1. The CDR3 nucleotides read TGTGCCAGCAGCTTGGACGACAGGGGCGGTGAGCAGTTCTTC. Translated, it gives CASSLDDRGGEQFF.